This T cell receptor beta chain is from a study of regulatory T cells in long-lasting Graves disease. Per the germline V gene, CDR1 is SEHNR and CDR2 is FQNEAQ (reference sequence). V lost 5 bases to trimming and J lost 5 bases, with 22 bases between them. The CDR3 is made up of 17 amino acids. This clonotype has only a few counts. iRepertoire HTBI primers and Arm-PCR of CDR3 regions built TCR beta libraries. TCRdb processed the multiplex PCR reads anew with MiXCR; each CDR3 protein has one entry. Here the sample spans some 330,000 distinct CDR3 sequences, over 9.5% being singletons. Regarding time point: newly diagnosed GD, antithyroid drugs for less than 3 months. The TCR library was made from RNA extracted from PBMCs. A further study also used this sample, focusing on T cells in Graves' hyperthyroidism and ophthalmopathy.

The genes are TRBV7-9 and TRBJ1-5; D may be TRBD1 (6 bases). This receptor was identified in a woman between 18 and 30 years old with Graves disease. The material was peripheral blood mononuclear cells (PBMCs), obtained at new diagnosis, from a patient treated with antithyroid drugs. CDR3 DNA: TGTGCCAGCAGCCAAGGCATGGGGGCGGTTTGGGATCAGCCCCAGCATTTT. This translates into CASSQGMGAVWDQPQHF.